A single sample gave rise to the 25 T cell receptor beta chains below, sequenced in a study of breast tumors, draining lymph nodes, adjacent tissues. Axillary draining lymph nodes of breast cancer patients supplied the node samples. TCRdb passed the multiplex PCR reads through MiXCR, listing each CDR3 protein once. The sample yields under 250,000 distinct CDR3 sequences, roughly 32% seen once. The sequenced sample consisted of axillary lymph node tissue. The receptors were sampled from a female donor with breast cancer. Some clones in this sample may be carry-over from other donors' samples.

This clonotype was seen ten or more times. The chain links TRBV6-5 to TRBJ1-2, with 7 bases fitting TRBD1. Germline loops: CDR1 MNHEY, CDR2 SVGAGI. The CDR3 sequence is 15 residues long. Trimming took 6 bases from V and 0 from J; bases not matched to a gene: 7. CDR3: CASSTHQGANYGYTF. In DNA form, the CDR3 reads TGTGCCAGCAGCACTCACCAGGGGGCTAACTATGGCTACACCTTC.

As regards this clonotype: It may be a read error: a sequence one base away is much more abundant. The V and J genes are TRBV11-2 and TRBJ2-7, with 7 bases that match TRBD1. CDR1 is SGHAT and CDR2 is FQNNGV in the germline V gene. CDR3 length: 15 amino acids. After removal of 5 bases from V and 4 bases from J, the junction contained 11 bases not matched to a gene. This CDR3 reads CASSPSGTAFYEQYF. The CDR3 DNA sequence: TGTGCCAGCAGCCCTTCCGGGACAGCGTTTTACGAGCAGTACTTC.

This clonotype showed up many times. This sequence joins TRBV6-6 and TRBJ1-6; TRBD1 agrees at 9 bases. V shed 6 bases, J shed 7 bases, and the junction held 16 bases outside the gene matches. The CDR3 is 18 residues long. Germline CDR1 MNHNY, CDR2 SVGAGI (reference sequence). The DNA of the CDR3 is TGTGCCAGCAGACCCCTAAGGGGGCCACAGGGGGCGAATTCACCCCTCCACTTT. This sequence encodes CASRPLRGPQGANSPLHF.

This clonotype has a count of ten or more. One junction end disagrees with the germline gene, perhaps due to a read error. The CDR3 bases are TGCGCCAGCAGCTTGGTGGCTCAGAGTAATCCACCCCTCCACTTT. It is translated as CASSLVAQSNPPLHF. The V call is TRBV5-1, the J call TRBJ1-6; no clear D gene. Germline loops: CDR1 SGHRS, CDR2 YFSETQ. The CDR3 length is 15 residues.

The chain couples TRBV29-1 to TRBJ1-6; the D gene is possibly TRBD1 (5 bases). There are 13 residues in the CDR3. Trimming left V 6 bases short and J 10 bases short, with 16 bases between. CDR1 is SQVTM and CDR2 is ANQGSEA in the germline V gene. CDR3 protein: CSVGAGGNSPLHF. Here the CDR3 DNA reads TGCAGCGTCGGGGCTGGAGGGAACTCACCCCTCCACTTT.

The table lists this clonotype with many counts. CDR3 in DNA: TGCGCCAGCAGCTTGGTAGGGACAGGGATTTCCTACGAGCAGTACTTC. It codes for CASSLVGTGISYEQYF. This chain links TRBV5-1 with TRBJ2-7; 9 bases align to TRBD1. The V gene end was trimmed by 0 bases and the J gene end by 1 base; junction bases not matched to a gene: 5. This CDR3 comprises 16 residues. Germline V gene sequence: CDR1 SGHRS, CDR2 YFSETQ.

The genes are TRBV30 and TRBJ1-2; D gene ambiguous. V lost 8 bases, J lost 11 bases, and 12 bases lay in between. CDR3 length: 9 residues. Germline V gene data show CDR1 as GTSNPN and CDR2 as SVGIG (reference sequence). CDR3 sequence (DNA): TGTGCCCGAACAAGCGGATACACCTTC. It specifies CARTSGYTF.

This clonotype has ten or more counts. The chain combines TRBV10-3 with TRBJ2-1, with D possibly matching TRBD2 (5 bases). Trimming pared 6 bases from V and 10 bases from J, leaving 13 bases between. The CDR3 spans 12 residues. Germline V CDR1 and CDR2: ENHRY, SYGVKD. CDR3 loop: CAISARGNEQFF. DNA for the CDR3: TGTGCCATCAGCGCCCGGGGTAACGAGCAGTTCTTC.

This clonotype was observed many times. The chain's CDR3 is CASSVAAGENIQYF. In DNA, the CDR3 is TGTGCCAGCAGTGTTGCGGCAGGGGAAAACATTCAGTACTTC. The chain employs TRBV2 and TRBJ2-4; D may be TRBD1 (6 bases). Germline loops: CDR1 SNHLY, CDR2 FYNNEI. V lost 4 bases and J 5 bases, leaving 12 bases between the germline ends. This CDR3 region has 14 residues. Variable domain in full (rest from reference TRBV2 and TRBJ2-4): EPEVTQTPSHQVTQMGQEVILRCVPISNHLYFYWYRQILGQKVEFLVSFYNNEISEKSEIFDDQFSVERPDGSNFTLKIRSTKLEDSAMYFCASSVAAGENIQYFGAGTRLSVL.

As for this clonotype: A much more abundant neighbour one base away suggests this may be a read error. V gene TRBV6-1 combines with J gene TRBJ2-3; D remains unclear. Trimming pared 5 bases from V and 2 bases from J, leaving 8 bases between. Germline V CDR1 and CDR2: MNHNS, SASEGT. The CDR3 sequence is 13 residues long. The CDR3 DNA sequence: TGTGCCAGCAGTCCTGATTTCACAGATACGCAGTATTTT. This codes for CASSPDFTDTQYF.

This clonotype occurred many times. The gene calls are TRBV30 and TRBJ2-7; 11 nucleotides line up with TRBD1. With V trimmed by 3 bases and J by 7 bases, 5 bases remained unmatched. Germline assignment: CDR1 GTSNPN and CDR2 SVGIG (reference sequence). The CDR3 totals 13 residues. The CDR3 here is CAWRDRGRGEQYF. CDR3 DNA sequence: TGTGCCTGGAGGGACAGGGGGCGAGGGGAGCAGTACTTC.

This clonotype was counted ten times or more. The CDR3 sequence: CASRDQPQHF. CDR3 nucleotide sequence: TGTGCCAGCAGAGACCAGCCCCAGCATTTT. The chain employs TRBV27 and TRBJ1-5; D not resolved. The CDR3 length is 10 residues. Germline CDR1 reads MNHEY; CDR2 reads SMNVEV (reference sequence). Trimming stripped 6 bases from V and 7 bases from J, with 4 bases between.

The table lists this clonotype with many counts. The rearrangement uses TRBV20-1 and TRBJ2-7; maybe TRBD2 (5 bases). The germline V and J ends were trimmed by 5 bases and 3 bases, with 17 bases remaining between them. The CDR3 sequence is 14 residues long. CDR1 is DFQATT and CDR2 is SNEGSKA in the germline V gene (reference sequence). The DNA of the CDR3 is TGCAGTGCTTCTTCTCCCGGGATTCACTACGAGCAGTACTTC. Its translation is CSASSPGIHYEQYF.

This clonotype was counted many times. The V call is TRBV7-2, the J call TRBJ1-2; unclear D gene. CDR1 is SGHTA, CDR2 FQGNSA, per germline. The CDR3 runs to 14 residues. V dropped 0 bases and J dropped 2 bases, with 7 bases sitting between them. The CDR3 bases are TGTGCCAGCAGCTTAGCGGACGGAAACTATGGCTACACCTTC. Translation: CASSLADGNYGYTF.

The chain combines TRBV27 with TRBJ2-3, with a tentative D call TRBD1 (7 bases). CDR3 length: 18 amino acids. The V and J ends lost 6 bases and 1 base respectively, with 23 bases between them. Germline assignment: CDR1 MNHEY and CDR2 SMNVEV (reference sequence). CDR3 amino acids: CASSHRTGGTGGTDTQYF. CDR3 coding DNA: TGTGCCAGCAGCCACAGGACAGGAGGGACGGGGGGCACAGATACGCAGTATTTT.

This clonotype was counted at least ten times. This chain uses TRBV24-1 with TRBJ2-1; D ambiguous. Germline CDR1 KGHDR, CDR2 SFDVKD. The V end lost 5 bases, the J end lost 9 bases, and 10 bases lay between the germline ends. The CDR3 totals 12 residues. CDR3 residues: CATSGLVSEQFF. As DNA, the CDR3 is TGTGCCACCAGTGGCCTAGTCAGTGAGCAGTTCTTC.

This clonotype was seen ten or more times. This rearrangement joins TRBV7-6 to TRBJ2-6, with TRBD1 as a possible D gene (5 bases). Germline loops: CDR1 SGHVS, CDR2 FNYEAQ. CDR3 size: 15 residues. V was trimmed by 7 bases and J by 3 bases, leaving 13 bases between them. DNA of the CDR3: TGTGCCAGCACCAGGGAATTGGTTGGGGCCAACGTCCTGACTTTC. Encoded protein: CASTRELVGANVLTF.

Turning to this clonotype: A read error may produce the germline difference seen at one junction end. The CDR3 spells CASSLGPGHSDNEQFF. DNA for the CDR3: TGTGCCAGCAGCCTGGGACCGGGACACTCCGACAATGAGCAGTTCTTC. The chain combines TRBV9 with TRBJ2-1, with D possibly matching TRBD1 (6 bases). CDR3 size: 16 residues. In germline, CDR1 is SGDLS, CDR2 YYNGEE.

The CDR3 protein is CASSFSLNYGYTF. The CDR3 DNA reads as TGTGCCAGCAGCTTCTCACTGAACTATGGCTACACCTTC. The chain combines TRBV7-8 with TRBJ1-2; D is unresolved. V was trimmed by 3 bases and J by 2 bases, leaving 7 bases between them. CDR3 size: 13 residues. The V gene's germline CDR1 is SGHVS and CDR2 FQNEAQ.

On this clonotype itself: It is unclear where the CDR3 begins or ends on the DNA, so no DNA is shown, and the CDR3 is as TCRdb lists it. V and J are TRBV12-3 or TRBV12-4 and TRBJ1-2. Ends included, the CDR3 has 11 residues. The CDR3 loop is CASSFGGGNTF.

This clonotype was recorded many times. The CDR3 coding sequence is TGTGCCAGTAGTATCAGGTCGGGGGGCACGAGCAATCAGCCCCAGCATTTT. As protein: CASSIRSGGTSNQPQHF. The genes are TRBV19 and TRBJ1-5; weak D call: TRBD1 (6 bases). Per germline, CDR1 LNHDA and CDR2 SQIVND (reference sequence). Trimming took 3 bases from V and 1 from J, leaving 16 bases between them. CDR3 length equals 17 residues.

There are a few counts of this clonotype. One end of the junction does not line up with germline, which may come from a read error. This chain connects TRBV6-1 to TRBJ2-3; D is unresolved. This CDR3 comprises 11 residues. In germline, CDR1 is MNHNS, CDR2 SASEGT. Here the CDR3 reads CAGRISDTQYF. CDR3 bases: TGTGCCGGCAGAATATCAGATACGCAGTATTTT.

This clonotype was counted between two and nine times. The genes are TRBV12-3 or TRBV12-4 and TRBJ1-2, with 7 bases matching TRBD1. Trimming at V came to 2 bases and at J to 8 bases, leaving 2 bases not matched to a gene. The CDR3 runs to 12 residues. The CDR3 loop reads CASSLRGQGYTF. As DNA, the CDR3 is TGTGCCAGCAGTTTAAGGGGGCAGGGCTACACCTTC.

In its sample, this clonotype was seen a few times. In DNA form, the CDR3 reads TGTGCCAGCAGTCACGGCGGGAGGGTGAGTGGGGCCAACGTCCTGACTTTC. Protein sequence: CASSHGGRVSGANVLTF. The chain recombines TRBV6-2 or TRBV6-3 with TRBJ2-6; 9 positions match TRBD2. The germline V gene encodes CDR1 MNHEY and CDR2 SVGEGT. The CDR3 covers 17 residues. V shed 5 bases, J shed 3 bases, and the junction held 8 bases outside the gene matches.

On this clonotype: As the CDR3 is not closed by the conserved phenylalanine or tryptophan, this likely results from a read error. The DNA is omitted, as the CDR3 cannot be located on it reliably, and the CDR3 follows TCRdb's listing. The chain carries TRBV6-2 or TRBV6-3 and TRBJ2-2. The CDR3 region is 14 residues in length, termini included. Germline CDR1 is MNHEY and CDR2 is SVGEGT. The CDR3 region is CATTLGGNTGELMS.